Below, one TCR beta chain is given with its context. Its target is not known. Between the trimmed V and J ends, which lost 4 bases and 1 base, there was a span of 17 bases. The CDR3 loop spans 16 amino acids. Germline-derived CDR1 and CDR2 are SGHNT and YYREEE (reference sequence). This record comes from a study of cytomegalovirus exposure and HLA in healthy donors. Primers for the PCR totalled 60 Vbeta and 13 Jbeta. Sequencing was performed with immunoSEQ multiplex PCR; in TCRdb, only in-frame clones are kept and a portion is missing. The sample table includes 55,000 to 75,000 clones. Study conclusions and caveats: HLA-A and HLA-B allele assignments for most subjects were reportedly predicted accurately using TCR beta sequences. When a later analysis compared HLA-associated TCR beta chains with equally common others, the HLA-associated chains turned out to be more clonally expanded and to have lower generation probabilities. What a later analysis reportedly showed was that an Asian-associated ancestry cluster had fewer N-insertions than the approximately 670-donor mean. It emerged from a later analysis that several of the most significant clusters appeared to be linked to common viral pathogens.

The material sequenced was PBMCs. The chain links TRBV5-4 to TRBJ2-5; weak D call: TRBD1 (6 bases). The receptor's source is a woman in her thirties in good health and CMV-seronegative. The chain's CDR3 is CASSPPDRIGQETQYF. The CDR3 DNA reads TGTGCCAGCAGCCCCCCTGACAGGATTGGCCAAGAGACCCAGTACTTC.